The sequence of this T cell receptor beta chain was determined in a study of cytomegalovirus exposure and HLA in healthy donors. Study overall: Roughly 85 million unique TCRs from HLA-typed donors made up an early data release.

Study results and limitations: A previous analysis found most TCR beta V segments productive roughly 90% or roughly 30% of the time. Most subjects' HLA-A and HLA-B alleles were reportedly predicted from TCR beta sequences.

PCR involved 60 Vbeta and 13 Jbeta primers. Source study methods: Later reanalysis found approximately 76 million unique TCR beta chains, roughly 10 million of them shared. Using immunoSEQ multiplex PCR, the repertoire was profiled, and TCRdb retains in-frame clones only, with some absent. V, J and clone size were drawn from that table, and D and trimming were deduced from the DNA. Seen here are 100,000 to 150,000 clones, approximately 80% observed once, and the top ten hold more than 10%. The CDR3 covers 15 residues. The germline V gene has CDR1 GTSNPN and CDR2 SVGIG (reference sequence). V trimming: 3 bases; J trimming: 5 bases; junction bases outside the gene matches: 11. A word on this clone: What it binds is unknown.

Specimen: PBMCs. The chain joins TRBV30 to TRBJ2-7; 9 nucleotides agree with TRBD1. This sequence originates from a woman between 40 and 55 years old in good health and CMV-seropositive. The CDR3 region has the DNA TGTGCCTGGAGCACGATCGGACAGGGGAGCGACGAGCAGTACTTC. Amino acids: CAWSTIGQGSDEQYF.